A selection of T cell receptor beta chains follows, all from one sample in a study of neurological immune-mediated disorders. Each CDR3 protein is one row after TCRdb ran MiXCR on the 5' RACE reads. The sample includes 50,000 to 70,000 distinct CDR3 sequences, 4.5% of them seen just once. Sequenced material: PBMCs. The receptors originated from a man aged 25 to 40 with multiple sclerosis. The CDR3 runs from the conserved cysteine through the conserved F or W.

TRBV19	TRBJ1-5	CASSIRGNQPQNF
TRBV24-1	TRBJ2-5	CATSPGETQYF
TRBV19	TRBJ1-2	CASRQDGGYGYTF
TRBV5-1	TRBJ1-1	CASSLGTAPRTEAFF
TRBV5-1	TRBJ1-4	CASSFQGAANEKLFF
TRBV5-1	TRBJ1-5	CASSSGQPNQPQNF
TRBV20-1	TRBJ2-1	CSARDPGLIYNEQFF
TRBV10-3	TRBJ2-2	CATSSGVETGELFF
TRBV7-8	TRBJ1-1	CASSVRVNTEAFF
TRBV5-1	TRBJ1-2	CASSHGQELNYGYTF
TRBV5-6	TRBJ2-7	CASSLTRTGGRGQYF
TRBV5-6	TRBJ1-2	CASSLIQANYGYTF
TRBV20-1	TRBJ1-2	CSQRKRSGVDGYTF
TRBV3-1	TRBJ1-1	CASSQDQARNTEAFF
TRBV7-9	TRBJ2-1	CASSLVASYNEQFF
TRBV15	TRBJ1-2	CATSREGRNYGYTF
TRBV27	TRBJ1-1	CASSRPNTEAFF
TRBV2	TRBJ2-3	CASIAGSFSDTQYF
TRBV27	TRBJ1-4	CASSSGGTGLGKLFF
TRBV4-1	TRBJ1-6	CASRQTGESPLNF
TRBV6-2/TRBV6-3	TRBJ2-7	CATRQGRGARRYEQYF
TRBV12-3/TRBV12-4	TRBJ1-5	CASSSTGGYQPQHF
TRBV5-1	TRBJ2-5	CASSSGQGVETQYF
TRBV6-5	TRBJ1-3	CASSMGNTIYF
TRBV7-3	TRBJ2-3	CASSLSPRGTDTQYF
TRBV12-3/TRBV12-4	TRBJ2-1	CAINQVLSYNEQFF
TRBV29-1	TRBJ2-3	CSVVGQFTDTQYF
TRBV18	TRBJ1-3	CASSPRKGGGNTIYF
TRBV11-2	TRBJ2-1	CASTAIEGSYNEQFF
TRBV12-3/TRBV12-4	TRBJ2-1	CASVPQGIYNEQFF
TRBV20-1	TRBJ1-1	CSAGGQLMNTEAFF
TRBV7-9	TRBJ1-3	CASSLSGNTIYF
TRBV6-6	TRBJ1-5	CASGGQGGNQPQHF
TRBV10-1	TRBJ2-1	CASSLRDEQFF
TRBV9	TRBJ1-1	CASSAIRGEAFF
TRBV14	TRBJ2-2	CASSPDYTGELFF
TRBV6-2/TRBV6-3	TRBJ1-6	CASKEGNSPLHF
TRBV4-1	TRBJ1-5	CASSQLTGEQPQNF
TRBV11-2	TRBJ2-6	CASSSAAVLTF
TRBV5-1	TRBJ1-1	CASSPDGNTEAFF
TRBV20-1	TRBJ1-1	CSARDPQGARNTEAFF
TRBV18	TRBJ2-2	CASSPPIRQLAGELFF
TRBV5-1	TRBJ2-2	CASSLQGDQTGELFF
TRBV19	TRBJ1-5	CASSINREGQPQHF
TRBV5-1	TRBJ1-1	CASSQAGQATEAFF
TRBV5-1	TRBJ1-1	CASSLKGQPKAEAFF
TRBV20-1	TRBJ1-2	CSAGSITGSYGYTF
TRBV4-1	TRBJ2-7	CASSQAITMSSYEQYF
TRBV20-1	TRBJ1-1	CSAGKGAEAFF
TRBV7-3	TRBJ2-1	CASSLSGGGANEQFF